These T cell receptor beta chains were read from a single sample in a study of cytomegalovirus exposure and HLA in healthy donors. Only in-frame clones appear in the TCRdb table, and some are missing; sequencing was by immunoSEQ multiplex PCR. The repertoire holds some 94,000 clones, with roughly 69% as singletons. The specimen sequenced was PBMCs. These receptors originate from a man in his fifties or sixties in good health and CMV-seronegative. Both conserved end residues are part of each CDR3. D genes are given only for firm matches. Size tells how often a clone was seen (once, few, many) or the class of an expanded clone, and some rows leave it out.

TRBJ2-7	TRBV6-5	NA	TRBD2	TGTGCCAGCAGTTACGGGGGACTAGCGGGATACGAGCAGTACTTC	CASSYGGLAGYEQYF
TRBJ1-6	TRBV5-6	NA	TRBD1	TGTGCCAGCAGCCTACGCCGGGACAGGGGACGGTCACCCCTCCACTTT	CASSLRRDRGRSPLHF
TRBJ2-5	TRBV4-2	NA	TRBD2	TGTGCCAGCAGCCTCTTTGCGGGGGGTAGAGAGACCCAGTACTTC	CASSLFAGGRETQYF
TRBJ1-5	TRBV27	NA	NA	TGTGCCAGCAGTTTAAATAGGGGCGGCAATCAGCCCCAGCATTTT	CASSLNRGGNQPQHF
TRBJ1-1	TRBV18	few	NA	TGTGCCAGCTCACCAAGGACAATTGGAATGAACACTGAAGCTTTCTTT	CASSPRTIGMNTEAFF
TRBJ1-2	TRBV30	NA	TRBD1	TGTGCCTGGAGTGTGACAGGGGGCTATGGCTACACCTTC	CAWSVTGGYGYTF
TRBJ2-3	TRBV15	NA	NA	TGTGCCACCGCGACCGGGGGTCGCGATACGCAGTATTTT	CATATGGRDTQYF
TRBJ2-5	TRBV29-1	NA	NA	TGCAGCGTTGGGACAGAAGAGACCCAGTACTTC	CSVGTEETQYF
TRBJ2-5	TRBV11-2	NA	NA	TGTGCCAGCAGCTTAGAAACCCAGGGTTTAGAGACCCAGTACTTC	CASSLETQGLETQYF
TRBJ2-3	TRBV5-1	NA	TRBD2	TGCGCCAGCAGCCCCCAGACTAGCAGCGCAGATACGCAGTATTTT	CASSPQTSSADTQYF
TRBJ1-6	TRBV29-1	NA	NA	TGCAGCGTAGCGTTAGGTCTGGGTTCACCCCTCCACTTT	CSVALGLGSPLHF
TRBJ1-2	TRBV4-3	once	TRBD1	TGCGCCAGCAGCCGGGCCGGGACAGAGAACTATGGCTACACCTTC	CASSRAGTENYGYTF
TRBJ2-1	TRBV6-5	few	TRBD2	TGTGCCAGCAGCCTTAGCGGGGGACACAATGAGCAGTTCTTC	CASSLSGGHNEQFF
TRBJ2-2	TRBV7-9	once	NA	TGTGCCAGCAGCTTAGTCGGGAGAGGAAACACCGGGGAGCTGTTTTTT	CASSLVGRGNTGELFF
TRBJ2-2	TRBV28	NA	NA	TGTGCCAGCAGTTTATTACCGGGTTTCACCGGGGAGCTGTTTTTT	CASSLLPGFTGELFF
TRBJ1-5	TRBV30	NA	NA	TGTGCCTGGAGTGTAGGGGGGGGAGGGTTAAATCAGCCCCAGCATTTT	CAWSVGGGGLNQPQHF